Listed here is a single TCR beta chain. The source of the sample is a study of blood T cell repertoires in COVID-19. The overall study: Italy, Spain and the United States were the sources of the convalescent and acute COVID-19 samples.

CDR1 SGHTA and CDR2 FQGNSA come from the germline V gene. CDR3 length: 15 residues. The V and J ends lost 5 bases and 8 bases, in that order; junction bases with no gene match: 10. The Seattle site enrolled patients during active infection and followed them longitudinally. In the authors' workflow: Quantification of nucleated cells was approximated via reference gene primer amplification. Some clones are missing from TCRdb's copy, which holds only in-frame ones; the method was immunoSEQ multiplex PCR. V, J and clone size derive from that table, while D and trimming were established from the DNA sequence. The sample lists about 370,000 clones, 89% occurring once.

This receptor was obtained from a woman aged 30 to 39 with COVID-19, enrolled during active disease. The chain combines TRBV7-2 with TRBJ2-2; the match to TRBD1 covers 8 bases. The sequenced material came from peripheral blood. CDR3 DNA sequence: TGTGCCAGCAGCCGCGCCGCAGGGGGCCGTGGGGAGCTGTTTTTT. This gives the protein CASSRAAGGRGELFF.